Below are 20 T cell receptor beta chains sequenced from a single sample in a study of Ad26.COV2.S vaccination and SARS-CoV-2 variants. Assay used: immunoSEQ multiplex PCR; TCRdb lists only in-frame clones, some missing. The repertoire holds around 300,000 clones, with roughly 90% as singletons. Treatment noted: around 19 received Ad26.COV2.S at low or high dose, single or two shots; about 5 received placebo; per-sample allocation not given. Collection of samples fell on day 63 after the first vaccine or placebo injection. The specimen was peripheral blood, collected in a trial of Ad26.COV2.S vaccine versus placebo. Receptors were obtained from a person aged 18-60 years who received the Ad26.COV2.S COVID-19 vaccine or a placebo.

The chain has TRBV19 and TRBJ2-5; TRBD1 aligns across 8 bases. The CDR3 is 15 residues long. Trimming removed 3 bases from V and 5 bases from J; junction bases left unmatched: 8. The germline gives CDR1 LNHDA, CDR2 SQIVND (reference sequence). DNA for the CDR3: TGTGCCAGTAGTATCCGGGACAGGTTCGGGGAGACCCAGTACTTC. Its protein product is CASSIRDRFGETQYF.

This clone appeared once. The V call is TRBV2, the J call TRBJ1-4, with D perhaps TRBD1 (5 bases). Germline CDR1 reads SNHLY; CDR2 reads FYNNEI. Trimming shortened V by 8 bases and J by 8 bases, and 12 bases separated the two germline ends. CDR3 size: 12 residues. The CDR3 DNA reads as TGTGCCAGCGGGGGGGAAGGAGAAAAACTGTTTTTT. Protein product: CASGGEGEKLFF.

The chain links TRBV3-1 (or the pseudogene TRBV3-2) to TRBJ2-7; the D is unclear. The CDR3 extends over 13 amino acids. CDR1 is LGHDT and CDR2 is YNNKEL in the germline V gene (reference sequence). The V gene lost 1 base and the J gene lost 7 bases, with 11 bases spanning the gap. In DNA form, the CDR3 reads TGTGCCAGCAGCCAAGGTCTCGCAGGAGAGCAGTACTTC. This sequence encodes CASSQGLAGEQYF.

The chain is built from TRBV9 and TRBJ2-7, with 7 positions matching TRBD2. Germline loops: CDR1 SGDLS, CDR2 YYNGEE. Trimming cost V 0 bases and J 1 base; bases outside gene matches: 7. The CDR3 runs 16 residues. The CDR3, as DNA: TGTGCCAGCAGCGTAGGTGTAGCGGGCAGATCCTACGAGCAGTACTTC. Protein: CASSVGVAGRSYEQYF. The complete variable domain, with remaining parts taken from reference TRBV9 and TRBJ2-7, reads DSGVTQTPKHLITATGQRVTLRCSPRSGDLSVYWYQQSLDQGLQFLIQYYNGEERAKGNILERFSAQQFPDLHSELNLSSLELGDSALYFCASSVGVAGRSYEQYFGPGTRLTVT.

The J gene is TRBJ1-4, the V gene TRBV2; D gene ambiguous. The germline V and J ends were trimmed by 4 bases and 2 bases, with 11 bases remaining between them. CDR1 and CDR2 (germline): SNHLY, FYNNEI. The CDR3 loop spans 15 amino acids. This chain's CDR3 is CASSVFEGTNEKLFF. The CDR3 DNA follows: TGTGCCAGCAGTGTTTTTGAAGGGACTAATGAAAAACTGTTTTTT.

The table lists this clone with a count of one. This chain connects TRBV6-1 to TRBJ2-1; D is perhaps TRBD2 (6 bases). V lost 2 bases and J 10 bases, leaving 6 bases between the germline ends. The CDR3 has 11 residues. Looked up from germline, CDR1 is MNHNS and CDR2 is SASEGT. CDR3 DNA sequence: TGTGCCAGCAGTGAACTAGCGGAGCAGTTCTTC. Translated, it gives CASSELAEQFF.

The chain has TRBV25-1 and TRBJ1-1; D remains ambiguous. Germline V gene lookup returns CDR1 MGHDK and CDR2 SYGVNS. The CDR3 length is 11 residues. The ends were cut back, 4 bases at V and 7 bases at J, with 7 bases in the middle. As DNA, the CDR3 is TGTGCCAGCAGTGTAAGGGATGAAGCTTTCTTT. It translates to CASSVRDEAFF.

This rearrangement joins TRBV6-2 or TRBV6-3 to TRBJ1-2; D is ambiguous. This CDR3 comprises 13 residues. The germline V gene has CDR1 MNHEY and CDR2 SVGEGT. The V end was cut by 3 bases, the J end by 3 bases, with 8 bases between. The CDR3 sequence is CASSYDGDYGYTF. DNA of the CDR3: TGTGCCAGCAGTTATGATGGGGACTATGGCTACACCTTC.

The sample holds one count of this clone. The genes are TRBV2 and TRBJ2-7; D is unresolved. Trimming removed 3 bases from V and 0 bases from J, with 9 bases in between. The CDR3 loop spans 14 amino acids. In germline, CDR1 is SNHLY, CDR2 FYNNEI. Here the CDR3 DNA reads TGTGCCAGCAGTGAGGATCCGACCTCCTACGAGCAGTACTTC. Protein product: CASSEDPTSYEQYF.

This clone was seen a single time. The rearrangement links TRBV6-1 to TRBJ2-5; D uncertain. Between the trimmed V and J ends, which lost 0 bases and 1 base, there was a span of 9 bases. This CDR3 comprises 15 residues. Germline V lookup: CDR1 MNHNS, CDR2 SASEGT. The CDR3 DNA is TGTGCCAGCAGTGAAGCAGGAACAAGCCAAGAGACCCAGTACTTC. Its translation: CASSEAGTSQETQYF.

This chain uses TRBV5-1 with TRBJ1-4; D is possibly TRBD1 (6 bases). Trimming shortened V by 0 bases and J by 0 bases, and 9 bases separated the two germline ends. Germline V lookup: CDR1 SGHRS, CDR2 YFSETQ. This CDR3 contains 16 residues. The CDR3 protein is CASSLDRAATNEKLFF. The CDR3 DNA sequence: TGCGCCAGCAGCTTGGACAGGGCTGCAACTAATGAAAAACTGTTTTTT.

The CDR3 reads CASSLVTGTYEQYF. The CDR3 nucleotides are TGTGCCAGCAGCTTAGTTACCGGGACATACGAGCAGTACTTC. The rearrangement joins TRBV7-2 to TRBJ2-7; maybe TRBD1 (6 bases). From germline, CDR1 is SGHTA and CDR2 FQGNSA. With 1 base removed from V and 4 bases from J, the gap between germline ends came to 11 bases. CDR3 length: 14 residues.

The V and J genes are TRBV15 and TRBJ2-1; no firm D call. The CDR3 consists of 14 residues. The V gene lost 0 bases and the J gene lost 7 bases, with 10 bases spanning the gap. The germline gives CDR1 LNHNV, CDR2 YYDKDF (reference sequence). This CDR3 is CATSRDRTANEQFF. CDR3 coding DNA: TGTGCCACCAGCAGAGATAGAACAGCAAATGAGCAGTTCTTC.

The rearrangement joins TRBV3-1 (or the pseudogene TRBV3-2) to TRBJ1-1; D remains unclear. Per germline, CDR1 LGHDT and CDR2 YNNKEL (reference sequence). V was shortened by 5 bases and J by 1 base, with 11 bases between the two germline ends. The CDR3 is made up of 14 amino acids. In DNA, the CDR3 is TGTGCCAGCAGCTTGTTGATAGCGAACACTGAAGCTTTCTTT. Translating it yields CASSLLIANTEAFF.

V gene TRBV7-9 combines with J gene TRBJ2-5; D call uncertain. CDR3 length: 14 residues. Germline V gives CDR1 SEHNR, CDR2 FQNEAQ (reference sequence). Trimming left V 1 base short and J 3 bases short, with 9 bases between. CDR3 residues: CASSLEGREETQYF. The CDR3 DNA follows: TGTGCCAGCAGCTTAGAGGGCCGGGAAGAGACCCAGTACTTC.

V is TRBV9 and J is TRBJ1-6, with unresolved D. The CDR3 loop spans 18 amino acids. The ends were cut back, 4 bases at V and 0 bases at J, with 17 bases in the middle. CDR1 is SGDLS and CDR2 is YYNGEE in the germline V gene. In DNA, the CDR3 is TGTGCCAGCAGCCCTGTGGAGGTTCTAAGCTCCTATAATTCACCCCTCCACTTT. This gives the protein CASSPVEVLSSYNSPLHF.

This clone showed up just once. This chain uses TRBV5-1 with TRBJ2-2; the D is unclear. The CDR3 runs 14 residues. V lost 1 base and J lost 5, with 9 bases in between. Germline CDR1 SGHRS, CDR2 YFSETQ. CDR3 residues: CASSLSGETGELFF. CDR3 DNA: TGCGCCAGCAGCTTGTCTGGCGAGACCGGGGAGCTGTTTTTT.

V and J are TRBV18 and TRBJ1-4; no definite D call. V was shortened by 0 bases and J by 6 bases, with 8 bases between the two germline ends. Germline V gene lookup returns CDR1 KGHSH and CDR2 LQKENI. The CDR3 is made up of 14 amino acids. CDR3 protein: CASSPPGIDEKLFF. In DNA form, the CDR3 reads TGTGCCAGCTCACCACCAGGGATCGATGAAAAACTGTTTTTT.

The V gene is TRBV27, the J gene TRBJ2-3; a possible D gene is TRBD2 (5 bases). Trimming cost V 7 bases and J 1 base, with 12 bases left between them. Germline values: CDR1 MNHEY, CDR2 SMNVEV (reference sequence). This CDR3 comprises 14 residues. The CDR3 reads CASKRERGTDTQYF. In nucleotides, the CDR3 is TGTGCCAGCAAGAGGGAGAGAGGCACAGATACGCAGTATTTT.

The V and J genes are TRBV7-8 and TRBJ2-3, with D possibly being TRBD1 (6 bases). Trimming removed 5 bases at V and 7 bases at J, with 19 bases between. CDR1 is SGHVS, CDR2 FQNEAQ, per germline. The CDR3 contains 15 residues. This chain's CDR3 is CASSTRDNPEYTQYF. The CDR3, as DNA: TGTGCCAGCAGCACCCGGGACAACCCCGAATATACGCAGTATTTT.